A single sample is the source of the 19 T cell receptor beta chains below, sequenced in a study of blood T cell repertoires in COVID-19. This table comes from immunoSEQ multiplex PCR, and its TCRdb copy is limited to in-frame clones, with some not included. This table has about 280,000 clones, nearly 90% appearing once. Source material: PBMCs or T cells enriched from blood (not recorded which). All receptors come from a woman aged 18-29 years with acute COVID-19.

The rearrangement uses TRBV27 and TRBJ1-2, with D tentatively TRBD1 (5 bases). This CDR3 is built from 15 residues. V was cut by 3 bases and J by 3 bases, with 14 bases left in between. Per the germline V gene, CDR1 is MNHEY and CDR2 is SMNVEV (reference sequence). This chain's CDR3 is CASSLRDPNYYGYTF. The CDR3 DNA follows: TGTGCCAGCAGTTTGCGGGACCCCAACTACTATGGCTACACCTTC.

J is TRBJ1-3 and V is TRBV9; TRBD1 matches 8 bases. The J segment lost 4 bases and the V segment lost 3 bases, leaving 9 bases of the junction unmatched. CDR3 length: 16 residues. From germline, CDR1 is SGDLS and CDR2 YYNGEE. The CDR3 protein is CASSGQGRISGNTIYF. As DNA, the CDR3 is TGTGCCAGCAGCGGACAGGGGCGCATTTCAGGAAACACCATATATTTT.

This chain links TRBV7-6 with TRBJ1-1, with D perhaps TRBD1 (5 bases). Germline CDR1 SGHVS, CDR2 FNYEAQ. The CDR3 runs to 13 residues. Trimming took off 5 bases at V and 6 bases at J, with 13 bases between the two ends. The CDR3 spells CASSRGKYAEAFF. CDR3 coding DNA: TGTGCCAGCAGCCGGGGGAAGTATGCTGAAGCTTTCTTT.

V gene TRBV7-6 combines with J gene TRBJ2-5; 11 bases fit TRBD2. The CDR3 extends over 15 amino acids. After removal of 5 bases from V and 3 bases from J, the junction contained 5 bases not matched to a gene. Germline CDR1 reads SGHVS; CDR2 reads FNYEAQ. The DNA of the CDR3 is TGTGCCAGCAGCCTACTTAGCGGGAGGGAAGAGACCCAGTACTTC. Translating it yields CASSLLSGREETQYF.

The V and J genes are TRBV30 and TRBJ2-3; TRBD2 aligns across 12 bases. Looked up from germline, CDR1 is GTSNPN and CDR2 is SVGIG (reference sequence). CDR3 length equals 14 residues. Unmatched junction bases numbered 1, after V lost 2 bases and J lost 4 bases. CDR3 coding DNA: TGTGCCTGGAGTCGACTAGCGGGGGCAGATACGCAGTATTTT. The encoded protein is CAWSRLAGADTQYF.

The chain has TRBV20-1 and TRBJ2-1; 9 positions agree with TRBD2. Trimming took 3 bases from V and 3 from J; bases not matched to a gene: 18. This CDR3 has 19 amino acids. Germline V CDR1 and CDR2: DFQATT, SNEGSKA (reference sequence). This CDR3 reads CSASLAGKNWMGLYNEQFF. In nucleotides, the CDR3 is TGCAGTGCTAGTCTAGCGGGAAAGAACTGGATGGGGCTCTACAATGAGCAGTTCTTC.

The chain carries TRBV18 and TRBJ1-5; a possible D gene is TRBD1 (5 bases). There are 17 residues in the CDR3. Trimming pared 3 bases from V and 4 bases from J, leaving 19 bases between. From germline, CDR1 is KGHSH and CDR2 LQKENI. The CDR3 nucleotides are TGTGCCAGCTCACCGTTCCGTGGTACAGGCAAAAATCAGCCCCAGCATTTT. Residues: CASSPFRGTGKNQPQHF.

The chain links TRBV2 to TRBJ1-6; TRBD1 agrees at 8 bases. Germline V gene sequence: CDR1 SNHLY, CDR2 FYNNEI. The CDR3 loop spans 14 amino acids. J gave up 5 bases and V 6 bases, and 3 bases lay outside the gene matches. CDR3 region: CASRLTGDNSPLHF. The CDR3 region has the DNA TGTGCCAGCAGACTGACAGGGGATAATTCACCCCTCCACTTT.

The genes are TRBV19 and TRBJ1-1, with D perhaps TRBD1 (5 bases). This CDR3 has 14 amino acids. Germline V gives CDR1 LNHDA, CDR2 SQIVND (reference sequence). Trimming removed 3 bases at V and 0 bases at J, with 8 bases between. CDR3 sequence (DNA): TGTGCCAGTAGTATCGTAGGGGTGAACACTGAAGCTTTCTTT. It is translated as CASSIVGVNTEAFF.

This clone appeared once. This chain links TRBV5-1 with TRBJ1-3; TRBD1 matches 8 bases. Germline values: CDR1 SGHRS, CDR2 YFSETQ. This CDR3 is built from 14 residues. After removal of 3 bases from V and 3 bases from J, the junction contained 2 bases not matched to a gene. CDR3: CASSSTGDGNTIYF. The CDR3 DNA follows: TGCGCCAGCAGCTCGACAGGGGATGGAAACACCATATATTTT.

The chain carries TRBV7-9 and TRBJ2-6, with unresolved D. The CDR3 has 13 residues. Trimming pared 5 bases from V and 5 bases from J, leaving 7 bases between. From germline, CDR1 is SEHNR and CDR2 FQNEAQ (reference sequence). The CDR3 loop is CASSPGWANVLTF. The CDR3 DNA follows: TGTGCCAGCAGCCCAGGCTGGGCCAACGTCCTGACTTTC.

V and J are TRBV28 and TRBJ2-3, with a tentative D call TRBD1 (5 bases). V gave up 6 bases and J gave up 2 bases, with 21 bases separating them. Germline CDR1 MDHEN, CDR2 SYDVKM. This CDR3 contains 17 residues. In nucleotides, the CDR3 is TGTGCCAGCAGCCCAATATTGGTTCAGGACATCACAGATACGCAGTATTTT. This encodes CASSPILVQDITDTQYF.

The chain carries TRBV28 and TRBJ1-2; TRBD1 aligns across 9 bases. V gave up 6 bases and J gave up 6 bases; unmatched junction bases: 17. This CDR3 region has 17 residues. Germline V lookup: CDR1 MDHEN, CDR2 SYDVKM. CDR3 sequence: CASRIRSTGGAEHGYTF. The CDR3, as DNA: TGTGCCAGCAGAATTAGGTCCACAGGGGGCGCAGAACATGGCTACACCTTC.

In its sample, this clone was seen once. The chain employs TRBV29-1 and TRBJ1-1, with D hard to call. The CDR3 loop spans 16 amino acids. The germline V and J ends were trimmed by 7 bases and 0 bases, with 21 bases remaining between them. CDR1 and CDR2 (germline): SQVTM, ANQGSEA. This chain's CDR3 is CSAGNLLAGMNTEAFF. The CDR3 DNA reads TGCAGCGCCGGAAACTTATTAGCGGGAATGAACACTGAAGCTTTCTTT.

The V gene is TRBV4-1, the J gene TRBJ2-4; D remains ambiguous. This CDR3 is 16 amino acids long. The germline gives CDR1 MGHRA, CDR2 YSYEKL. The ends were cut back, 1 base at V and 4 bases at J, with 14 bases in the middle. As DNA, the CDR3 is TGCGCCAGCAGCCAAGTGGTGAGTGAGAAAAAAAACATTCAGTACTTC. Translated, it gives CASSQVVSEKKNIQYF.

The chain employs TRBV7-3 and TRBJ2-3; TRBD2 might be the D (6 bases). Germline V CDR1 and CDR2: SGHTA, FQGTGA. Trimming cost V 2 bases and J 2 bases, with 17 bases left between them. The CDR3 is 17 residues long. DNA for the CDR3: TGTGCCAGCAGCTTACTAGCTGGTGGCGGGAACACAGATACGCAGTATTTT. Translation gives CASSLLAGGGNTDTQYF.

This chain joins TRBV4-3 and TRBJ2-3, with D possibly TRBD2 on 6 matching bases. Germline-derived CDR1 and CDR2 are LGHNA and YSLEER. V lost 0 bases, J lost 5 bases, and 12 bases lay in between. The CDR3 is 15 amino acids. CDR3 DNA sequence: TGCGCCAGCAGCCAAGAGGCGGGAATCTTAGATACGCAGTATTTT. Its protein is CASSQEAGILDTQYF.

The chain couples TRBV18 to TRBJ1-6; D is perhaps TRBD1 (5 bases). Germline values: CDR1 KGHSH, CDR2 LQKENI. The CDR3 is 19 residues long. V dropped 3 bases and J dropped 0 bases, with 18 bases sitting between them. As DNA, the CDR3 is TGTGCCAGCTCACCGATCGACAGAGGCGCGAGCTCCTATAATTCACCCCTCCACTTT. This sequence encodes CASSPIDRGASSYNSPLHF. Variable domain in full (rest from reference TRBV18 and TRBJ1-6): NAGVMQNPRHLVRRRGQEARLRCSPMKGHSHVYWYRQLPEEGLKFMVYLQKENIIDESGMPKERFSAEFPKEGPSILRIQQVVRGDSAAYFCASSPIDRGASSYNSPLHFGNGTRLTVT.

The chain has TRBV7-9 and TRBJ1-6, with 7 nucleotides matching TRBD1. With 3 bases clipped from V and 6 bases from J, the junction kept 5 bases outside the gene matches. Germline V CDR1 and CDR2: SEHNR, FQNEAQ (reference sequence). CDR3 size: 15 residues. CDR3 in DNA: TGTGCCAGCAGCTTGACCGGGACAGCTAATTCACCCCTCCACTTT. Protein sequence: CASSLTGTANSPLHF.